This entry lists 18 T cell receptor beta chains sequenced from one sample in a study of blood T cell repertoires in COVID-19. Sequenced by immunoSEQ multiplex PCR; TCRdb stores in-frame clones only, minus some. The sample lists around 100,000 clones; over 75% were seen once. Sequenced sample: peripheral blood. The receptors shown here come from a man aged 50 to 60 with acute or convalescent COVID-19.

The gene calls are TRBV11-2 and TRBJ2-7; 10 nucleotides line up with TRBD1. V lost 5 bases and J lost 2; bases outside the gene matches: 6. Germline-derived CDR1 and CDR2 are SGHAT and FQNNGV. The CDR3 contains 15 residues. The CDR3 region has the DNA TGTGCCAGCAGCGGGACAGGGGTTTATACCTACGAGCAGTACTTC. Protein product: CASSGTGVYTYEQYF.

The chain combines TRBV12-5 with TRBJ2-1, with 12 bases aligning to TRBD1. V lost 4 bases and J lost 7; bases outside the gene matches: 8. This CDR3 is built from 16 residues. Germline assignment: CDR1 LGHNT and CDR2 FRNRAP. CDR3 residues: CASGSRGTGGGNEQFF. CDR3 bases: TGTGCTAGTGGTTCCCGCGGGACAGGGGGCGGAAATGAGCAGTTCTTC.

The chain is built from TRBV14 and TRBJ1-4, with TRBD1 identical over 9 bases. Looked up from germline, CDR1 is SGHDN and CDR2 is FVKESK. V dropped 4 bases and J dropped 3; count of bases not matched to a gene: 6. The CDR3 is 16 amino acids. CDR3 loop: CASSPGTGKANEKLFF. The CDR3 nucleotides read TGTGCCAGCAGCCCCGGGACAGGGAAGGCTAATGAAAAACTGTTTTTT.

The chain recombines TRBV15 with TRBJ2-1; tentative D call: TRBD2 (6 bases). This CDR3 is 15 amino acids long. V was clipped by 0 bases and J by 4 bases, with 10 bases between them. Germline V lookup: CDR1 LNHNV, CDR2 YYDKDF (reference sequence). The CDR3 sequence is CATSREGGTYNEQFF. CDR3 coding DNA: TGTGCCACCAGCAGAGAGGGCGGGACTTACAATGAGCAGTTCTTC.

The CDR3 DNA reads as TGTGCCAGCGCATCTGACAACAACAATGAGCAGTTCTTC. Translating gives CASASDNNNEQFF. The gene calls are TRBV7-2 and TRBJ2-1, with unresolved D. The CDR3 has 13 amino acids. From germline, CDR1 is SGHTA and CDR2 FQGNSA. Trimming left V 8 bases short and J 5 bases short, with 13 bases between.

The CDR3 sequence: CASSATDTQYF. For the CDR3, the DNA is TGTGCCAGCAGCGCGACAGATACGCAGTATTTT. The rearrangement links TRBV7-9 to TRBJ2-3; D is ambiguous. Between the trimmed V and J ends, which lost 5 bases and 3 bases, there was a span of 3 bases. CDR1 is SEHNR and CDR2 is FQNEAQ in the germline V gene (reference sequence). The CDR3 runs to 11 residues.

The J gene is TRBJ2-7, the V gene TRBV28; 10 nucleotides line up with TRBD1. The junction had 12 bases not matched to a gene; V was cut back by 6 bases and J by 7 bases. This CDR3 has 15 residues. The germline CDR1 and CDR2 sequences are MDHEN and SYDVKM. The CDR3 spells CASRQQPGTGDEQYF. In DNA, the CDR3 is TGTGCCAGCAGGCAACAACCCGGGACAGGGGATGAGCAGTACTTC.

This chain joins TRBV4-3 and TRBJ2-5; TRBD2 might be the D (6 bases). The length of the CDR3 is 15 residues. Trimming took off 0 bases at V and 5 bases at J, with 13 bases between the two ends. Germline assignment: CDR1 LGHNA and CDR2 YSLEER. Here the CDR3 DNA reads TGCGCCAGCAGCCAAGATCAACTAGCAGGGGAGACCCAGTACTTC. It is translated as CASSQDQLAGETQYF.

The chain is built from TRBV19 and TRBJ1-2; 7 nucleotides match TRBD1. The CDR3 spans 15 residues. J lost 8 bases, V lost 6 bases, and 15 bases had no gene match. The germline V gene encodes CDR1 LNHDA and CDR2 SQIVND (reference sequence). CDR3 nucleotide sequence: TGTGCCAGTAGATTCAATAACAGGGGTTTGACGGGCTACACCTTC. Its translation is CASRFNNRGLTGYTF.

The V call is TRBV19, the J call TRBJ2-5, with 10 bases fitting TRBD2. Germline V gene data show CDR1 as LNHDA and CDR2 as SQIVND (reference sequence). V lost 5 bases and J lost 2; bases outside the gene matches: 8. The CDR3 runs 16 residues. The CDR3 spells CASSLEAGGRQETQYF. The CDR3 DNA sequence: TGTGCCAGTAGTCTTGAAGCGGGAGGGAGACAAGAGACCCAGTACTTC.

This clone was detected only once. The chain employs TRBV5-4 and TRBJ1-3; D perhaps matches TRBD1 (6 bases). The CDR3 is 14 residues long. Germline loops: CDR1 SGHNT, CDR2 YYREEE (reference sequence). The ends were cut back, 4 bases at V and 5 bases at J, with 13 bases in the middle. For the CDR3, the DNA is TGTGCCAGCAGCCCGTCGGACAGTAGAAACACCATATATTTT. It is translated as CASSPSDSRNTIYF.

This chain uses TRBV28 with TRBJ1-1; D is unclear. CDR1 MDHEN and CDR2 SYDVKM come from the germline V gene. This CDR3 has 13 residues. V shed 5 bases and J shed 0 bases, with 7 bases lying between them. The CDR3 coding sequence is TGTGCCAGCAGTCTACCCCTGAACACTGAAGCTTTCTTT. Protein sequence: CASSLPLNTEAFF.

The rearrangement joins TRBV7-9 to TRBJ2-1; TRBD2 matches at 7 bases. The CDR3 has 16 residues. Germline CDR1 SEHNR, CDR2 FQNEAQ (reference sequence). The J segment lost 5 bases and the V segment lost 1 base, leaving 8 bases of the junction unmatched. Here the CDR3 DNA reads TGTGCCAGCAGCTTAGGTACGGGGGGTCGGCACAATGAGCAGTTCTTC. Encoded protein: CASSLGTGGRHNEQFF.

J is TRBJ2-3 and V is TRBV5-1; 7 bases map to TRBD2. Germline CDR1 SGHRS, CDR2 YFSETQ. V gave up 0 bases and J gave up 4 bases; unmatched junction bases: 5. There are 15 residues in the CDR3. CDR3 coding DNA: TGCGCCAGCAGCTTGGTTGCGGGAGTGGCAGATACGCAGTATTTT. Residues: CASSLVAGVADTQYF.

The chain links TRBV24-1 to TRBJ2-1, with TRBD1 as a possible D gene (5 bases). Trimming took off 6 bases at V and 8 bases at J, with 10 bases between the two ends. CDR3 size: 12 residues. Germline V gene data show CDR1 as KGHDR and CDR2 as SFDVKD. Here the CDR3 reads CATSSDRDEQFF. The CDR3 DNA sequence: TGTGCCACCAGTTCCGACAGAGATGAGCAGTTCTTC.

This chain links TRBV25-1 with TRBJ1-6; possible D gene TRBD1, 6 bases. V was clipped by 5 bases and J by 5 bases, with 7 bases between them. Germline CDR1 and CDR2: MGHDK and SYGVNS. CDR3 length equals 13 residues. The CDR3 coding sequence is TGTGCCAGCAGTTCAGGGGATAATTCACCCCTCCACTTT. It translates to CASSSGDNSPLHF.

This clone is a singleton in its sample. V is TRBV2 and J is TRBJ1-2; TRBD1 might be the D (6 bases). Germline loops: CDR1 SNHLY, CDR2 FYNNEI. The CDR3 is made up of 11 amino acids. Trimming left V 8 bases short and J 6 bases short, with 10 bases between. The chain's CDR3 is CASGNRDGYTF. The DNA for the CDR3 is TGTGCCAGCGGAAACAGGGATGGCTACACCTTC. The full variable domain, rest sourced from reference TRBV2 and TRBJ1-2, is EPEVTQTPSHQVTQMGQEVILRCVPISNHLYFYWYRQILGQKVEFLVSFYNNEISEKSEIFDDQFSVERPDGSNFTLKIRSTKLEDSAMYFCASGNRDGYTFGSGTRLTVV.

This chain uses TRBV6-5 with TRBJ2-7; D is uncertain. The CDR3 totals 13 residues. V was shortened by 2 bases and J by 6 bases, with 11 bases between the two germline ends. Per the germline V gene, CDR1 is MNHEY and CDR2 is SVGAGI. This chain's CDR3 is CASSYRQRSEQYF. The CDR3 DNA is TGTGCCAGCAGTTACCGTCAGAGGTCCGAGCAGTACTTC.